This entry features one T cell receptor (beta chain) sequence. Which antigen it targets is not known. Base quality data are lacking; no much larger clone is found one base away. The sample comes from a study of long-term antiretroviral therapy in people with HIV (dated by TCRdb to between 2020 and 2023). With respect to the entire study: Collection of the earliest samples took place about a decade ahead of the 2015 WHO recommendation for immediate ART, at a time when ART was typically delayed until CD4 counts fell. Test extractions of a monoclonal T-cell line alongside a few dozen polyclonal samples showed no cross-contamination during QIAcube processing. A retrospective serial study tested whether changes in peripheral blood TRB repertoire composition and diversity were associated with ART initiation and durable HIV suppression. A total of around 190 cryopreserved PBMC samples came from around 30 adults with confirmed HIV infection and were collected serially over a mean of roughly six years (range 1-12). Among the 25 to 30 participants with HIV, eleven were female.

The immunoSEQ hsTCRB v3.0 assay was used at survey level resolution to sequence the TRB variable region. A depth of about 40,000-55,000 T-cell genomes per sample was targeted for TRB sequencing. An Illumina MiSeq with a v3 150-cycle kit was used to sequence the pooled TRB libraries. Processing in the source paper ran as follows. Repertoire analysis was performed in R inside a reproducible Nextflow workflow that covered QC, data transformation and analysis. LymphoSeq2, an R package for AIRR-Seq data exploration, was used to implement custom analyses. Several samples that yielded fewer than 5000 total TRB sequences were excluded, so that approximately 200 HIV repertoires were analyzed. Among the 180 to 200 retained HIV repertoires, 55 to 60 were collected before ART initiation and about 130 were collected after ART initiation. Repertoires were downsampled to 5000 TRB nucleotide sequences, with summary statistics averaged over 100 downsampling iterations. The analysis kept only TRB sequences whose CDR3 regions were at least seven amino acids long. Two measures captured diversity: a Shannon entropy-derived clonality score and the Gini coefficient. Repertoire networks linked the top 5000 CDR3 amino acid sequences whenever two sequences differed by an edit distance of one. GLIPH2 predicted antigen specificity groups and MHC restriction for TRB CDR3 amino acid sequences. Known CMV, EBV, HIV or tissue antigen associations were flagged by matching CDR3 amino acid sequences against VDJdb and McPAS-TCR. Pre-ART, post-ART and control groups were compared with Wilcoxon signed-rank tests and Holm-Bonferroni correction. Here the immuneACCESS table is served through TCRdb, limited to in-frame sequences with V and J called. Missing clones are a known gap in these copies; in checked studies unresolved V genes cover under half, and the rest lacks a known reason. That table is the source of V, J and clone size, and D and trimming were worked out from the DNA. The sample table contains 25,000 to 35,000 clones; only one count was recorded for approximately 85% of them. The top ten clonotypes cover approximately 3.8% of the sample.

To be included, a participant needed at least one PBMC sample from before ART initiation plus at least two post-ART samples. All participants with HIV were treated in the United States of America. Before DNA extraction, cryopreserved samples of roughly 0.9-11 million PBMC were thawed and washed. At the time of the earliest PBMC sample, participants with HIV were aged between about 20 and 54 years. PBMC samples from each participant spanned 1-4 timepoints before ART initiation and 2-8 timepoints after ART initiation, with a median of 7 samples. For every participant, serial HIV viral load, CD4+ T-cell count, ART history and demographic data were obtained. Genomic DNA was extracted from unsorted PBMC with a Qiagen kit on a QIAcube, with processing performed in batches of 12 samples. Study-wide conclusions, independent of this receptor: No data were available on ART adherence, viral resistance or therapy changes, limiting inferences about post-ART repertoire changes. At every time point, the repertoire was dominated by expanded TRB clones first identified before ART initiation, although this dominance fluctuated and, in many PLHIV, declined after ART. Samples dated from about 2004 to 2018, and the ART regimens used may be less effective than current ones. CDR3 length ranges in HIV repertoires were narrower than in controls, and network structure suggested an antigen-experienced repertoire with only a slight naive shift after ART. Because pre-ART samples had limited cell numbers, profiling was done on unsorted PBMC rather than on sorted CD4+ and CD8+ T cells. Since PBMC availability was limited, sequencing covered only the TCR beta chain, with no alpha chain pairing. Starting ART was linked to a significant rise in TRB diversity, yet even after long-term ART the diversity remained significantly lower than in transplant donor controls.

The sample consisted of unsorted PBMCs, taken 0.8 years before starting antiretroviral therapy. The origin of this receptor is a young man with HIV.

The CDR3 protein sequence reads: CASSLAGPREQYF. The nucleotide sequence is given as TGTGCCAGCAGCTTAGCGGGGCCTCGAGAGCAGTACTTC. The V gene is TRBV5-4 and the J gene is TRBJ2-5, with TRBD2 identical over 7 junction bases. CDR1 SGHNT and CDR2 YYREEE are derived from the germline V gene (reference sequence). Trimming accounts for 2 bases at V and 11 bases at J, while the number of junction bases matched to no gene is 9. From the cysteine up to the phenylalanine, the CDR3 has a length of 13 residues. Only the CDR3 DNA stays, 39 bases, in frame from base 1.